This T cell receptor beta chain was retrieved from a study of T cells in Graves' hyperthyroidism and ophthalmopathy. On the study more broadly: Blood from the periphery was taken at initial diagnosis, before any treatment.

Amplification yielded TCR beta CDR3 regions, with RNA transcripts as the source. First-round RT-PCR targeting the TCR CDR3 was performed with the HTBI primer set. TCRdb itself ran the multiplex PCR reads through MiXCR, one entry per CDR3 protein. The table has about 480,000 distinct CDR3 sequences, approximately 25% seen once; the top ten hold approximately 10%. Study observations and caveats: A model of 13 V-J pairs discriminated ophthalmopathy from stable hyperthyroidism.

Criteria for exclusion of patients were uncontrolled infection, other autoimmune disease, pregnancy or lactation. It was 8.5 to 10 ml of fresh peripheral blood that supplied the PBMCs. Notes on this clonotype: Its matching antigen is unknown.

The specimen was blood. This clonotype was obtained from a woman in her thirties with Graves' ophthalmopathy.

CDR3 region: CATSRARLAGPYEQYF. CDR3 coding DNA: TGTGCCACCAGCAGAGCCCGACTAGCGGGTCCCTACGAGCAGTACTTC. This rearrangement joins TRBV15 to TRBJ2-7, with 10 bases aligning to TRBD2. The V gene end was trimmed by 1 base and the J gene end by 2 bases; junction bases not matched to a gene: 5. Germline V gene lookup returns CDR1 LNHNV and CDR2 YYDKDF (reference sequence). The CDR3 has 16 amino acids.